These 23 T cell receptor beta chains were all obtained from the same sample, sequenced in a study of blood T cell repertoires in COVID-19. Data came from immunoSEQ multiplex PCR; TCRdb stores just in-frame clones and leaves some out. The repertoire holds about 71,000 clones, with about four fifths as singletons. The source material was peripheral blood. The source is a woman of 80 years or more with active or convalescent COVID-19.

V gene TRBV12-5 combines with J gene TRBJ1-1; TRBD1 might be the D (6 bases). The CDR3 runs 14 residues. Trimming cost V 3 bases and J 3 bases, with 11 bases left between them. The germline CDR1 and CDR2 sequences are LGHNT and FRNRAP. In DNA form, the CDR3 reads TGTGCTAGTGGTTTCCCAGGGGCGTACACTGAAGCTTTCTTT. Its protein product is CASGFPGAYTEAFF.

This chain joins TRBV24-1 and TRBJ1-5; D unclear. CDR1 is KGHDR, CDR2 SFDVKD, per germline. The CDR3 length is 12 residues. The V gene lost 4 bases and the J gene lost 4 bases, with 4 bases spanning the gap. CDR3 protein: CATSDINQPQHF. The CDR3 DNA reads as TGTGCCACCAGTGACATTAATCAGCCCCAGCATTTT.

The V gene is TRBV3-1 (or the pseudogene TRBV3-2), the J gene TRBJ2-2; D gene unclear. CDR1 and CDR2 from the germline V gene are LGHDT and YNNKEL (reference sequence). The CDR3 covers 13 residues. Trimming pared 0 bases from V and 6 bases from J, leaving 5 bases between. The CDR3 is CASSQDPAGELFF. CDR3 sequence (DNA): TGTGCCAGCAGCCAAGATCCAGCCGGGGAGCTGTTTTTT.

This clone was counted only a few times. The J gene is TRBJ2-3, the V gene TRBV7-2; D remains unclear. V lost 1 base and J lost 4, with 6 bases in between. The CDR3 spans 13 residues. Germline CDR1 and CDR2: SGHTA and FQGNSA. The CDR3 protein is CASSLVSADTQYF. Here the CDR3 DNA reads TGTGCCAGCAGCTTAGTTTCGGCAGATACGCAGTATTTT.

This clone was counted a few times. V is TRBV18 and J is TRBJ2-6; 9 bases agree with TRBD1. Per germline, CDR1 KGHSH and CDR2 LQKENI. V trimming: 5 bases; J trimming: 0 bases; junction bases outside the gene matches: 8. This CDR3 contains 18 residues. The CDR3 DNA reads TGTGCCAGCTCAGCTGACAGGGGGGAATTCTCTGGGGCCAACGTCCTGACTTTC. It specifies CASSADRGEFSGANVLTF.

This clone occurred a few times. The CDR3 nucleotides are TGTGCCAGCATCATAGGGGGCTATGGCTACACCTTC. This codes for CASIIGGYGYTF. This chain uses TRBV6-6 with TRBJ1-2; D possibly corresponds to TRBD1 (6 bases). The CDR3 length is 12 residues. Trimming removed 7 bases from V and 4 bases from J, with 10 bases in between. Per germline, CDR1 MNHNY and CDR2 SVGAGI (reference sequence).

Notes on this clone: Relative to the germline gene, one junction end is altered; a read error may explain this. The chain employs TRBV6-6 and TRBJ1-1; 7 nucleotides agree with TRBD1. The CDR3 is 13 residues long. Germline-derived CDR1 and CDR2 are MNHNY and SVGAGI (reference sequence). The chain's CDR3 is CAGSFDRVTEAFF. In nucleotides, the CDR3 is TGTGCCGGCAGTTTCGACAGGGTTACTGAAGCTTTCTTT.

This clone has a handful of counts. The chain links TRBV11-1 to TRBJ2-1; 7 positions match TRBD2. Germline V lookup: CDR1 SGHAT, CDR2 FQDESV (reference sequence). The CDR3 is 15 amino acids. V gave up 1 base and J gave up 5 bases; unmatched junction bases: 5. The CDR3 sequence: CASSLVGGFNNEQFF. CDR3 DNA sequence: TGTGCCAGCAGCTTAGTGGGGGGGTTCAACAATGAGCAGTTCTTC. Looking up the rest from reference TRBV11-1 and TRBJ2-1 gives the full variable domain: EAEVAQSPRYKITEKSQAVAFWCDPISGHATLYWYRQILGQGPELLVQFQDESVVDDSQLPKDRFSAERLKGVDSTLKIQPAELGDSAMYLCASSLVGGFNNEQFFGPGTRLTVL.

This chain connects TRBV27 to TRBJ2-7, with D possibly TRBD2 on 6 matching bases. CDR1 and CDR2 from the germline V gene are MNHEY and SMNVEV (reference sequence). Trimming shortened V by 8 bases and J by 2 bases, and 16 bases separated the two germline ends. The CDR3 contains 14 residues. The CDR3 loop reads CASARDLPPYEQYF. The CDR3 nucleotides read TGTGCCAGCGCTCGGGACTTGCCTCCCTACGAGCAGTACTTC.

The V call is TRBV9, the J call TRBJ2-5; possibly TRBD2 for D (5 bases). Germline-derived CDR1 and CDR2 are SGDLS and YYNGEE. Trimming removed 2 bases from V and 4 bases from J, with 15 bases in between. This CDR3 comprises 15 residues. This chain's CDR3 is CASSVAEGLAETQYF. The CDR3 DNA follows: TGTGCCAGCAGCGTCGCCGAAGGGCTAGCAGAGACCCAGTACTTC.

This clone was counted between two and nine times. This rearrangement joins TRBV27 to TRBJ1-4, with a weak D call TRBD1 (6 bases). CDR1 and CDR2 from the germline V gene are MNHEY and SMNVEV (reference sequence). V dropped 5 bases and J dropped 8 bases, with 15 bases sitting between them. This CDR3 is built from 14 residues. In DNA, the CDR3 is TGTGCCAGCAGTAACAGGGTGGAAAGGGAAAAACTGTTTTTT. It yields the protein CASSNRVEREKLFF.

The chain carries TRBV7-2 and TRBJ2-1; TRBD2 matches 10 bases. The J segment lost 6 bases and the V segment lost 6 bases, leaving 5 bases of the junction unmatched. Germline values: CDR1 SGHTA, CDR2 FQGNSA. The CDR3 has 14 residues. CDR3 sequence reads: CASRVAGGPNEQFF. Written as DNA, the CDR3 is TGTGCCAGCAGGGTAGCGGGGGGCCCCAATGAGCAGTTCTTC.

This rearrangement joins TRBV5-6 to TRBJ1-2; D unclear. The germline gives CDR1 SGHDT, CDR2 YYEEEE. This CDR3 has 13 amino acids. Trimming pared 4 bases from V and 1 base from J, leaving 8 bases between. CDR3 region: CASSMDGNYGYTF. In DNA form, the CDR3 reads TGTGCCAGCAGCATGGACGGTAACTATGGCTACACCTTC.

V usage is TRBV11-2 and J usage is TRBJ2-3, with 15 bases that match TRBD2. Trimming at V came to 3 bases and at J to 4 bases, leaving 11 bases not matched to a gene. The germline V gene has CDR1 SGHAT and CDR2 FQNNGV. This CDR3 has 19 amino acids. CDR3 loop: CASSFPGTSGGLAADTQYF. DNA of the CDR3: TGTGCCAGCAGCTTTCCCGGGACTAGCGGGGGGCTCGCGGCAGATACGCAGTATTTT.

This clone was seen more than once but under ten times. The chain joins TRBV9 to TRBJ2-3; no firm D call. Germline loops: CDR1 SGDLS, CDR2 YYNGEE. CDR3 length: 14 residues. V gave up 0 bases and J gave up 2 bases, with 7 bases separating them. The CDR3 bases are TGTGCCAGCAGCGTAGCAGACAACACAGATACGCAGTATTTT. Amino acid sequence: CASSVADNTDTQYF. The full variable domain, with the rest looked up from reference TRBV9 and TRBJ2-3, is DSGVTQTPKHLITATGQRVTLRCSPRSGDLSVYWYQQSLDQGLQFLIQYYNGEERAKGNILERFSAQQFPDLHSELNLSSLELGDSALYFCASSVADNTDTQYFGPGTRLTVL.

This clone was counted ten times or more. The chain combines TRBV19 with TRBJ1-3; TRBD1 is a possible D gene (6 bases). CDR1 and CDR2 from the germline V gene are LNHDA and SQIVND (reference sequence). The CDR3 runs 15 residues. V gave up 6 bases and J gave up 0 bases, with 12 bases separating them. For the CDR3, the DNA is TGTGCCAGTAGCCTGGGACAAAACTCTGGAAACACCATATATTTT. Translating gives CASSLGQNSGNTIYF.

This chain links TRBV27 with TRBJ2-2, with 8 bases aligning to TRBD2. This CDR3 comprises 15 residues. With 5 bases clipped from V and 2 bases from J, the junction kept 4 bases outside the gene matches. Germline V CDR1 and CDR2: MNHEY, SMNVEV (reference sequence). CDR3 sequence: CASSKAGANTGELFF. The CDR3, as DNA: TGTGCCAGCAGTAAAGCGGGGGCTAACACCGGGGAGCTGTTTTTT.

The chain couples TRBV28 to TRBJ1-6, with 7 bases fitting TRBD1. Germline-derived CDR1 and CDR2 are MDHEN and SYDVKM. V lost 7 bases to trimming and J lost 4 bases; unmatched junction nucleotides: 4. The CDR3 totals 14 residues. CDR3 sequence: CASIPGQYNSPLHF. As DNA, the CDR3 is TGTGCCAGCATTCCGGGACAGTATAATTCACCCCTCCACTTT.

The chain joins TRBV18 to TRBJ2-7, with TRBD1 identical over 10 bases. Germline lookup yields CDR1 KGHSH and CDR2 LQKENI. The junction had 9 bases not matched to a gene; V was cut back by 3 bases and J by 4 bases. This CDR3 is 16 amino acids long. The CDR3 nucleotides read TGTGCCAGCTCACCCCCATTTCGGACAGGGGGGTACGAGCAGTACTTC. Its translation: CASSPPFRTGGYEQYF.

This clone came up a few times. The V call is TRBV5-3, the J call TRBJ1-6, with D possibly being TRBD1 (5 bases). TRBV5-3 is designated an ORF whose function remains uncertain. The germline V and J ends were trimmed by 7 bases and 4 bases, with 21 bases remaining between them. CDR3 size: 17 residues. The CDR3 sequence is CARCGVEGRTYNSPLHF. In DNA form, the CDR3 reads TGTGCCAGATGCGGGGTTGAGGGGAGAACTTATAATTCACCCCTCCACTTT.

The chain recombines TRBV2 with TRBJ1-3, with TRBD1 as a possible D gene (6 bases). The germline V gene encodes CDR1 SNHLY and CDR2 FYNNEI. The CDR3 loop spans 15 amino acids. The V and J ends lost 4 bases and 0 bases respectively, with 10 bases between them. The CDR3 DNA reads TGTGCCAGCAGTGTTGGACAGATCTCTGGAAACACCATATATTTT. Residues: CASSVGQISGNTIYF.

CDR3 sequence reads: CASSLGQDSYNEQFF. The CDR3 nucleotides read TGTGCCAGCAGCTTAGGACAGGACTCCTACAATGAGCAGTTCTTC. This rearrangement joins TRBV5-4 to TRBJ2-1, with 7 positions matching TRBD1. The V gene end was trimmed by 2 bases and the J gene end by 0 bases; junction bases not matched to a gene: 2. Germline CDR1 is SGHNT and CDR2 is YYREEE (reference sequence). The CDR3 spans 15 residues.

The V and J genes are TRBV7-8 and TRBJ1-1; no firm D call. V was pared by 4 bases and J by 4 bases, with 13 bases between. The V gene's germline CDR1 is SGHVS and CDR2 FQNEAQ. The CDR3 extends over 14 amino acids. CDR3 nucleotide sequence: TGTGCCAGCAGCTATCGGAGGTTGGGCACTGAAGCTTTCTTT. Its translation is CASSYRRLGTEAFF.